These 23 T cell receptor beta chains were sequenced from one sample in a study of patients and donors after allogeneic stem cell transplantation. Via MiXCR, TCRdb re-called the RT-PCR reads, giving one row per CDR3 protein. The sample has around 200,000 distinct CDR3 sequences; around two fifths are singletons. Sequences were obtained from blood, either unsorted or a sorted T cell fraction (not recorded which). The receptor set was obtained from a human donor who was either an allogeneic HSCT recipient or a stem cell or donor lymphocyte infusion donor (not recorded which). It is not recorded whose cells these are; they may come from a transplant donor.

This clonotype was counted a few times. The V call is TRBV6-1, the J call TRBJ1-5; no reliable D call. Germline V lookup: CDR1 MNHNS, CDR2 SASEGT. Trimming shortened V by 5 bases and J by 2 bases, and 10 bases separated the two germline ends. There are 14 residues in the CDR3. The CDR3 loop reads CASSPHGGNQPQHF. The CDR3 nucleotides read TGTGCCAGCAGTCCCCACGGGGGCAATCAGCCCCAGCATTTT.

This clonotype was observed a few times. The CDR3 DNA is TGTGCCATCAGGGGGAACACTGAAGCTTTCTTT. Translated, it gives CAIRGNTEAFF. The gene calls are TRBV10-3 and TRBJ1-1, with unresolved D. Germline CDR1 is ENHRY and CDR2 is SYGVKD. CDR3 length equals 11 residues. Trimming removed 6 bases at V and 1 base at J, with 3 bases between.

The rearrangement joins TRBV29-1 to TRBJ1-3; D is ambiguous. The CDR3 covers 13 residues. The V end lost 4 bases, the J end lost 2 bases, and 9 bases lay between the germline ends. CDR1 and CDR2 (germline): SQVTM, ANQGSEA. CDR3 nucleotide sequence: TGCAGCGTTGCCGTGGCAGCTGGAAACACCATATATTTT. It yields the protein CSVAVAAGNTIYF.

The J gene is TRBJ2-3, the V gene TRBV12-3 or TRBV12-4; D unresolved. The V gene lost 2 bases and the J gene lost 7 bases, with 7 bases spanning the gap. The CDR3 is 12 residues long. CDR3 sequence: CASSLTGNTQYF. CDR3 coding DNA: TGTGCCAGCAGTTTAACCGGAAATACGCAGTATTTT.

The chain recombines TRBV12-3 or TRBV12-4 with TRBJ1-5; TRBD1 might be the D (5 bases). The CDR3 consists of 12 residues. The V and J ends lost 3 bases and 9 bases respectively, with 9 bases between them. The CDR3 is CASSFRGWPQHF. For the CDR3, the DNA is TGTGCCAGCAGTTTTAGGGGTTGGCCCCAGCATTTT.

J is TRBJ2-5 and V is TRBV4-3, with D perhaps matching TRBD2 (5 bases). Trimming removed 4 bases from V and 0 bases from J, with 15 bases in between. Germline lookup yields CDR1 LGHNA and CDR2 YSLEER. The CDR3 totals 16 residues. The CDR3 protein is CASSRSTKSYQETQYF. As DNA, the CDR3 is TGCGCCAGCAGCCGCTCGACTAAATCGTACCAAGAGACCCAGTACTTC.

The V and J genes are TRBV20-1 and TRBJ2-5; TRBD2 agrees at 7 bases. CDR1 is DFQATT, CDR2 SNEGSKA, per germline (reference sequence). The CDR3 covers 17 residues. V was clipped by 5 bases and J by 0 bases; unmatched bases: 15. DNA of the CDR3: TGCAGTGCTGGAATTCTCAGGAGCGGGGCGTACCAAGAGACCCAGTACTTC. This codes for CSAGILRSGAYQETQYF.

In its sample, this clonotype was seen a few times. This chain joins TRBV15 and TRBJ1-2, with 9 nucleotides matching TRBD1. Unmatched junction bases numbered 9, after V lost 3 bases and J lost 4 bases. Germline CDR1 reads LNHNV; CDR2 reads YYDKDF (reference sequence). CDR3 length equals 16 residues. The CDR3: CATSRALQGAGYGYTF. For the CDR3, the DNA is TGTGCCACCAGCAGGGCGCTACAGGGGGCAGGCTATGGCTACACCTTC.

The chain combines TRBV29-1 with TRBJ2-7; TRBD1 matches at 7 bases. The V segment lost 6 bases and the J segment 1 base; nucleotides outside the gene matches: 3. The CDR3 runs to 12 residues. CDR1 SQVTM and CDR2 ANQGSEA come from the germline V gene. For the CDR3, the DNA is TGCAGCGTGCTGACAGGGTCCTACGAGCAGTACTTC. Translating gives CSVLTGSYEQYF.

The chain links TRBV2 to TRBJ2-1; D ambiguous. CDR1 is SNHLY, CDR2 FYNNEI, per germline. The CDR3 has 13 residues. The germline V and J ends were trimmed by 8 bases and 4 bases, with 12 bases remaining between them. The CDR3 reads CASGGLVYNEQFF. The CDR3 coding sequence is TGTGCCAGCGGTGGGCTAGTTTACAATGAGCAGTTCTTC.

V gene TRBV2 combines with J gene TRBJ1-2; no clear D gene. V was clipped by 7 bases and J by 7 bases, with 10 bases between them. CDR1 and CDR2 from the germline V gene are SNHLY and FYNNEI. CDR3 length: 11 residues. CDR3: CASTQEGGYTF. The CDR3 DNA sequence: TGTGCCAGCACCCAGGAGGGTGGCTACACCTTC.

The chain has TRBV10-3 and TRBJ2-7, with 11 nucleotides matching TRBD2. Germline-derived CDR1 and CDR2 are ENHRY and SYGVKD. The CDR3 spans 15 residues. V lost 5 bases, J lost 2 bases, and 5 bases stayed unmatched. The CDR3 sequence: CAISPTSGEAYEQYF. The CDR3 nucleotides are TGTGCCATCAGTCCGACTAGCGGGGAGGCCTACGAGCAGTACTTC.

The J gene is TRBJ2-1, the V gene TRBV27; 7 bases are a match to TRBD2. Germline CDR1 is MNHEY and CDR2 is SMNVEV (reference sequence). The CDR3 is made up of 12 amino acids. Trimming cost V 5 bases and J 8 bases; bases outside gene matches: 3. CDR3 sequence: CASSRGVHEQFF. CDR3 nucleotide sequence: TGTGCCAGCAGTCGGGGGGTCCATGAGCAGTTCTTC.

The chain employs TRBV5-1 and TRBJ2-7; a possible D gene is TRBD2 (6 bases). The CDR3 sequence is 15 residues long. In germline, CDR1 is SGHRS, CDR2 YFSETQ. V gave up 4 bases and J gave up 6 bases, with 20 bases separating them. CDR3: CASSPRLEGASEQYF. The CDR3, as DNA: TGCGCCAGCAGCCCGCGACTAGAAGGGGCGTCCGAGCAGTACTTC. The whole variable domain, remainder taken from reference TRBV5-1 and TRBJ2-7, is KAGVTQTPRYLIKTRGQQVTLSCSPISGHRSVSWYQQTPGQGLQFLFEYFSETQRNKGNFPGRFSGRQFSNSRSEMNVSTLELGDSALYLCASSPRLEGASEQYFGPGTRLTVT.

The CDR3 DNA reads as TGCGCCAGCAGCCGGGGGACGGGCGAGACCCAGTACTTC. Translated, it gives CASSRGTGETQYF. The chain employs TRBV5-1 and TRBJ2-5; possible D gene TRBD2, 6 bases. This CDR3 contains 13 residues. The germline gives CDR1 SGHRS, CDR2 YFSETQ. The V and J ends lost 4 bases and 5 bases respectively, with 12 bases between them. The variable domain in full, with the rest retrieved from reference TRBV5-1 and TRBJ2-5, is KAGVTQTPRYLIKTRGQQVTLSCSPISGHRSVSWYQQTPGQGLQFLFEYFSETQRNKGNFPGRFSGRQFSNSRSEMNVSTLELGDSALYLCASSRGTGETQYFGPGTRLLVL.

The chain recombines TRBV7-2 with TRBJ2-5; possibly TRBD1 for D (6 bases). Germline V gene lookup returns CDR1 SGHTA and CDR2 FQGNSA. V was pared by 1 base and J by 1 base, with 10 bases between. This CDR3 is 15 amino acids long. The CDR3 nucleotides read TGTGCCAGCAGCTTAGGAGGACAGCTCCAAGAGACCCAGTACTTC. It translates to CASSLGGQLQETQYF. The whole variable domain, filled in from reference TRBV7-2 and TRBJ2-5, reads GAGVSQSPSNKVTEKGKDVELRCDPISGHTALYWYRQSLGQGLEFLIYFQGNSAPDKSGLPSDRFSAERTGGSVSTLTIQRTQQEDSAVYLCASSLGGQLQETQYFGPGTRLLVL.

A single count supports this clonotype. The genes are TRBV29-1 and TRBJ2-7, with 8 bases that match TRBD1. The junction had 6 bases not matched to a gene; V was cut back by 6 bases and J by 2 bases. Per the germline V gene, CDR1 is SQVTM and CDR2 is ANQGSEA. CDR3 length equals 13 residues. The CDR3 here is CSVLRDRTYEQYF. The CDR3 region has the DNA TGCAGCGTGCTCCGGGACAGGACCTACGAGCAGTACTTC.

V gene TRBV18 combines with J gene TRBJ2-3, with TRBD2 identical over 7 bases. The V segment lost 3 bases and the J segment 3 bases; nucleotides outside the gene matches: 6. Germline assignment: CDR1 KGHSH and CDR2 LQKENI. This CDR3 has 15 amino acids. CDR3 nucleotides: TGTGCCAGCTCACCCGCGGGGGTAAGGACAGATACGCAGTATTTT. It specifies CASSPAGVRTDTQYF.

This clonotype has a handful of counts. This rearrangement joins TRBV5-5 to TRBJ2-2; a weak D match, TRBD2 (5 bases). The germline V gene encodes CDR1 SGHKS and CDR2 YYEKEE (reference sequence). The CDR3 is 17 residues long. The ends were cut back, 1 base at V and 5 bases at J, with 18 bases in the middle. In DNA form, the CDR3 reads TGTGCCAGCAGCTTGTTGAGTTTCGGGGTCGAAACCGGGGAGCTGTTTTTT. It codes for CASSLLSFGVETGELFF.

V is TRBV3-1 and J is TRBJ1-5; 10 bases are shared with TRBD1. The V gene end was trimmed by 4 bases and the J gene end by 6 bases; junction bases not matched to a gene: 6. The CDR3 is made up of 15 amino acids. Germline assignment: CDR1 LGHDT and CDR2 YNNKEL (reference sequence). CDR3 region: CASSPRQGASQPQHF. The CDR3 DNA reads as TGTGCCAGCAGCCCTAGACAGGGGGCCAGTCAGCCCCAGCATTTT.

V usage is TRBV2 and J usage is TRBJ2-7; TRBD2 agrees at 9 bases. From germline, CDR1 is SNHLY and CDR2 FYNNEI. The CDR3 totals 16 residues. With V trimmed by 7 bases and J by 0 bases, 10 bases remained unmatched. The CDR3 bases are TGTGCCAGCATACCCCTGAAGCGGGGGGTCTCCTACGAGCAGTACTTC. Protein sequence: CASIPLKRGVSYEQYF.

The V call is TRBV5-1, the J call TRBJ2-7; 7 bases agree with TRBD2. The junction had 6 bases not matched to a gene; V was cut back by 5 bases and J by 1 base. The CDR3 has 14 residues. Germline CDR1 and CDR2: SGHRS and YFSETQ. The CDR3 sequence: CASRGLGESYEQYF. In nucleotides, the CDR3 is TGCGCCAGCAGAGGACTAGGGGAGTCCTACGAGCAGTACTTC.

In its sample, this clonotype was seen a few times. This chain links TRBV7-9 with TRBJ2-3, with 7 bases lining up with TRBD2. The CDR3 covers 17 residues. Germline CDR1 SEHNR, CDR2 FQNEAQ (reference sequence). V lost 5 bases to trimming and J lost 2 bases; unmatched junction nucleotides: 13. The CDR3 sequence: CASSHLGSGLTTDTQYF. The CDR3 DNA follows: TGTGCCAGCAGCCATCTAGGTTCGGGACTAACCACAGATACGCAGTATTTT.